A single sample gave rise to the 24 T cell receptor beta chains below, sequenced in a study of metastatic and nonmetastatic thyroid tumors. Through MiXCR, TCRdb re-clonotyped the PCR reads. The repertoire holds approximately 90,000 clones, with about 12% as singletons. Before thyroid surgery, none of the patients had received any treatment. Source material: blood. Every receptor here comes from a female donor with papillary thyroid cancer or a benign thyroid nodule (not recorded which). Some clones in this sample may be carry-over from other donors' samples.

This clone was observed many times. The V call is TRBV10-3, the J call TRBJ1-2; D gene uncertain. Per germline, CDR1 ENHRY and CDR2 SYGVKD. The CDR3 spans 13 residues. The V end lost 3 bases, the J end lost 0 bases, and 5 bases lay between the germline ends. The CDR3 protein is CAISDSTNYGYTF. The CDR3 region has the DNA TGTGCCATCAGTGACAGCACTAACTATGGCTACACCTTC.

In regard to this clone: One end of the junction is discordant with germline, which a read error may explain. V gene TRBV4-3 combines with J gene TRBJ2-7, with D perhaps TRBD2 (5 bases). This CDR3 is 15 amino acids long. Germline CDR1 is LGHNA and CDR2 is YSLEER. The CDR3 DNA is TGCGCCAGCAGCCAAGAATCTAGCTTTACCTACGAGCGGTACTTC. It yields the protein CASSQESSFTYERYF.

V and J are TRBV12-3 or TRBV12-4 and TRBJ1-2, with unresolved D. There are 14 residues in the CDR3. Trimming removed 0 bases at V and 7 bases at J, with 12 bases between. The CDR3 sequence is CASSLAGGSGGYTF. The CDR3 coding sequence is TGTGCCAGCAGTTTAGCGGGTGGCAGTGGTGGCTACACCTTC.

This clone was seen ten or more times. Other DNA sequences in the sample encode the same CDR3. Written as DNA, the CDR3 is TGTGCCAGCTCACCATACGGTTCTGGAAACACCATATATTTT. Its translation is CASSPYGSGNTIYF. The chain has TRBV18 and TRBJ1-3; D gene ambiguous. The CDR3 is 14 residues long. V lost 2 bases and J lost 1, with 6 bases in between. Looked up from germline, CDR1 is KGHSH and CDR2 is LQKENI.

This clone was seen repeatedly, ten times or more. The gene calls are TRBV16 and TRBJ2-7; possibly TRBD1 or TRBD2 for D (5 bases each). Germline V CDR1 and CDR2: KGHSY, FQNENV. The germline V and J ends were trimmed by 1 base and 0 bases, with 10 bases remaining between them. This CDR3 is 15 amino acids long. In DNA form, the CDR3 reads TGTGCCAGCAGCCAATTGGGGGATTACTCCTACGAGCAGTACTTC. Translation gives CASSQLGDYSYEQYF.

In this sample, this clone turned up many times. This sequence joins TRBV6-2 or TRBV6-3 and TRBJ2-2, with TRBD1 as a possible D gene (6 bases). The germline V gene encodes CDR1 MNHEY and CDR2 SVGEGT. V was trimmed by 10 bases and J by 4 bases, leaving 13 bases between them. This CDR3 comprises 13 residues. CDR3 amino acids: CATTDSTTGELFF. The CDR3 DNA reads as TGTGCCACCACGGACAGCACCACCGGGGAGCTGTTTTTT.

This clone was counted at least ten times. The chain is built from TRBV11-1 and TRBJ2-7; 7 positions match TRBD2. CDR3 length: 15 amino acids. Trimming took 5 bases from V and 0 from J; bases not matched to a gene: 7. The germline CDR1 and CDR2 sequences are SGHAT and FQDESV (reference sequence). The CDR3 nucleotides read TGTGCCAGCAGCCTCTGGGCGGGAGTCTCCTACGAGCAGTACTTC. Its translation is CASSLWAGVSYEQYF.

This clone has ten or more counts. The V call is TRBV4-3, the J call TRBJ2-2; 12 bases align to TRBD2. V shed 0 bases and J 6 bases; nucleotides not matched to a gene: 8. The CDR3 has 18 residues. The germline gives CDR1 LGHNA, CDR2 YSLEER. The CDR3 bases are TGCGCCAGCAGCCAAGAGCTAGCGGGAGGGCCCATAGCCGGGGAGCTGTTTTTT. Protein sequence: CASSQELAGGPIAGELFF.

This clone was seen ten or more times. The rearrangement links TRBV27 to TRBJ2-3, with D hard to call. In germline, CDR1 is MNHEY, CDR2 SMNVEV (reference sequence). This CDR3 is 13 amino acids long. Trimming took off 5 bases at V and 5 bases at J, with 11 bases between the two ends. This CDR3 reads CASSTQLGDTQYF. CDR3 nucleotides: TGTGCCAGCAGTACTCAGCTGGGAGATACGCAGTATTTT.

This clone has at least ten counts. The chain carries TRBV7-3 and TRBJ2-3, with D perhaps matching TRBD2 (6 bases). Germline V gives CDR1 SGHTA, CDR2 FQGTGA. The CDR3 length is 14 residues. V lost 7 bases and J 3 bases, leaving 14 bases between the germline ends. CDR3 sequence (DNA): TGTGCCAGCACCCTGGGGGGAGGTACAGATACGCAGTATTTT. Protein: CASTLGGGTDTQYF.

As to this clone: The junction departs from germline at one end; a sequencing error may be responsible. The chain employs TRBV3-1 and TRBJ1-1, with 7 bases that match TRBD1. Germline-derived CDR1 and CDR2 are LGHDT and YNNKEL (reference sequence). This CDR3 has 11 residues. The CDR3 region is CASSQGTGRDF. As DNA, the CDR3 is TGTGCCAGCAGCCAAGGGACAGGTCGAGACTTT.

This clone was recorded many times. This chain uses TRBV19 with TRBJ1-2, with 9 bases aligning to TRBD1. The CDR3 totals 15 residues. Looked up from germline, CDR1 is LNHDA and CDR2 is SQIVND (reference sequence). The J segment lost 4 bases and the V segment lost 4 bases, leaving 7 bases of the junction unmatched. CDR3 sequence (DNA): TGTGCCAGTAGTACCTCCGGACAGGGGACCTATGGCTACACCTTC. It is translated as CASSTSGQGTYGYTF.

V is TRBV28 and J is TRBJ1-5; D is uncertain. Germline CDR1 MDHEN, CDR2 SYDVKM. CDR3 length equals 17 residues. With 7 bases removed from V and 6 bases from J, the gap between germline ends came to 25 bases. This CDR3 is CASTPPLGTTGGQPQHF. CDR3 nucleotide sequence: TGTGCCAGCACCCCTCCCCTGGGCACGACTGGCGGTCAGCCCCAGCATTTT.

This clone has at least ten counts. The chain recombines TRBV6-2 or TRBV6-3 with TRBJ2-5; D uncertain. CDR3 length: 11 residues. Trimming left V 8 bases short and J 4 bases short, with 8 bases between. Germline CDR1 reads MNHEY; CDR2 reads SVGEGT. The CDR3 coding sequence is TGTGCCAGCGGTGAATTAGAGACCCAGTACTTC. Its translation: CASGELETQYF.

V gene TRBV30 combines with J gene TRBJ1-3, with D possibly matching TRBD1 (6 bases). V was pared by 3 bases and J by 2 bases, with 11 bases between. CDR1 is GTSNPN, CDR2 SVGIG, per germline (reference sequence). The CDR3 loop spans 14 amino acids. The chain's CDR3 is CAWRKEGAGNTIYF. CDR3 nucleotide sequence: TGTGCCTGGAGGAAAGAGGGGGCTGGAAACACCATATATTTT.

This clone was seen at least ten times. The chain has TRBV27 and TRBJ2-7; 7 positions match TRBD2. Germline V gene lookup returns CDR1 MNHEY and CDR2 SMNVEV (reference sequence). The CDR3 has 14 amino acids. V lost 10 bases and J lost 0; bases outside the gene matches: 9. The CDR3 DNA reads TGTGCCACCAGAGCGGGAATTCTCTCCTACGAGCAGTACTTC. It is translated as CATRAGILSYEQYF.

This clone was found many times. The V gene is TRBV30, the J gene TRBJ1-6; D is uncertain. Germline V CDR1 and CDR2: GTSNPN, SVGIG (reference sequence). The CDR3 has 16 residues. Trimming shortened V by 1 base and J by 7 bases, and 17 bases separated the two germline ends. CDR3 sequence: CAWSAPWEKENSPLHF. DNA of the CDR3: TGTGCCTGGAGTGCGCCCTGGGAAAAAGAAAATTCACCCCTCCACTTT.

This clone appeared many times. The chain is built from TRBV7-9 and TRBJ2-2; TRBD2 matches at 11 bases. From germline, CDR1 is SEHNR and CDR2 FQNEAQ (reference sequence). The CDR3 has 17 amino acids. The J segment lost 5 bases and the V segment lost 4 bases, leaving 9 bases of the junction unmatched. CDR3 residues: CASSSLAGVKKTGELFF. CDR3 DNA sequence: TGTGCCAGCAGCTCACTAGCGGGAGTGAAAAAGACCGGGGAGCTGTTTTTT.

This clone was seen only a few times. A much more abundant neighbour one base away suggests this may be a read error. Other DNA sequences in this sample translate to the same CDR3. V gene TRBV20-1 combines with J gene TRBJ2-7; D is unclear. Germline CDR1 is DFQATT and CDR2 is SNEGSKA (reference sequence). Trimming took 5 bases from V and 3 from J, leaving 8 bases between them. The CDR3 sequence is 11 residues long. The CDR3 reads CSARVGYEQYF. DNA of the CDR3: TGCAGTGCTCGAGTAGGCTACGAGCAGTACTTC.

This clone has just a few counts. V usage is TRBV6-1 and J usage is TRBJ2-5; 14 nucleotides align to TRBD2. The CDR3 has 18 amino acids. J was trimmed by 7 bases and V by 6 bases; bases with no gene match: 16. Germline values: CDR1 MNHNS, CDR2 SASEGT. The CDR3 DNA reads as TGTGCCAGCAGGAAGACACCAAGACTAGCGGGAGGGGCTCGGACCCAGTACTTC. This sequence encodes CASRKTPRLAGGARTQYF.

Many counts were recorded for this clone. This chain joins TRBV28 and TRBJ2-4, with D possibly being TRBD1 (7 bases). This CDR3 is built from 15 residues. V was trimmed by 5 bases and J by 4 bases, leaving 15 bases between them. Germline CDR1 reads MDHEN; CDR2 reads SYDVKM. CDR3 region: CASSREQGTKNIQYF. CDR3 nucleotides: TGTGCCAGCAGTCGCGAACAGGGGACTAAAAACATTCAGTACTTC.

The CDR3 DNA reads TGTGCCAGCAGTGATGGGTCAGGGTATGGCTACACCTTC. Amino acid sequence: CASSDGSGYGYTF. This chain joins TRBV6-1 and TRBJ1-2; a weak D match, TRBD1 (5 bases). Germline-derived CDR1 and CDR2 are MNHNS and SASEGT. The V end was cut by 3 bases, the J end by 5 bases, with 10 bases between. The CDR3 is 13 residues long.

This clone was seen at least ten times. J is TRBJ2-1 and V is TRBV15; a weak D match, TRBD2 (6 bases). CDR1 LNHNV and CDR2 YYDKDF come from the germline V gene (reference sequence). This CDR3 contains 14 residues. Trimming pared 0 bases from V and 10 bases from J, leaving 13 bases between. The CDR3 nucleotides read TGTGCCACCAGCAGAGATGGGGGGAGTTACGAGCAGTTCTTC. It translates to CATSRDGGSYEQFF.

The table lists this clone with many counts. The rearrangement links TRBV6-6 to TRBJ2-3, with TRBD1 matching over 9 bases. The germline gives CDR1 MNHNY, CDR2 SVGAGI (reference sequence). The CDR3 is 17 amino acids. The junction had 11 bases not matched to a gene; V was cut back by 4 bases and J by 3 bases. CDR3: CASSLRRGQGRTDTQYF. The CDR3 coding sequence is TGTGCCAGCAGTTTGAGACGGGGACAGGGAAGGACAGATACGCAGTATTTT.